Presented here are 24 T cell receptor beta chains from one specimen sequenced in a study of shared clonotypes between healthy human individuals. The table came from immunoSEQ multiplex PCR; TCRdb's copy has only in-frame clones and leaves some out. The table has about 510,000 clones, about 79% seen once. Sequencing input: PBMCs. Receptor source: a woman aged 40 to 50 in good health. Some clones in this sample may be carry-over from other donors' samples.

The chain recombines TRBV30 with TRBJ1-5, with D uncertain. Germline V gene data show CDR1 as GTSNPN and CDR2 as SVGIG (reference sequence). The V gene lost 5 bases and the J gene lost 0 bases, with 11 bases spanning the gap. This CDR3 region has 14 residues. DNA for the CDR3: TGTGCCTGGGGCGGAGTTTATAGCAATCAGCCCCAGCATTTT. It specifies CAWGGVYSNQPQHF.

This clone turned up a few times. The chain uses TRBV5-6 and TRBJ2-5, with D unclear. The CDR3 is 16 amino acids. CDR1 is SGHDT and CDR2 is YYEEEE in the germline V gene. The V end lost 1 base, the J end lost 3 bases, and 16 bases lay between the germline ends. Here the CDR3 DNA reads TGTGCCAGCAGCTTGCGACTGGGGTCGTCCGAAGAGACCCAGTACTTC. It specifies CASSLRLGSSEETQYF.

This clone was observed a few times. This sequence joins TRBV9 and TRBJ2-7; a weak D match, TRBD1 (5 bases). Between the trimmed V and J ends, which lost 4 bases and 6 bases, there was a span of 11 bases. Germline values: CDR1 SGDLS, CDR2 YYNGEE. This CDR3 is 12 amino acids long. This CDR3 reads CASSPGGAEQYF. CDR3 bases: TGTGCCAGCAGCCCTGGTGGGGCCGAGCAGTACTTC. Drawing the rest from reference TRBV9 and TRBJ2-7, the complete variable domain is DSGVTQTPKHLITATGQRVTLRCSPRSGDLSVYWYQQSLDQGLQFLIQYYNGEERAKGNILERFSAQQFPDLHSELNLSSLELGDSALYFCASSPGGAEQYFGPGTRLTVT.

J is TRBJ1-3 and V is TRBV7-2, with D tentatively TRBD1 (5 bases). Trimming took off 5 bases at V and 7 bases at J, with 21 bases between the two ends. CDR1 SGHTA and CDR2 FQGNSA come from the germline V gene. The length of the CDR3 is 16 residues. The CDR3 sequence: CASSKGRILSLNTIYF. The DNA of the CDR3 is TGTGCCAGCAGCAAGGGGCGCATCTTGTCCCTCAACACCATATATTTT. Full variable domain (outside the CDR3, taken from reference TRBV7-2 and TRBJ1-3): GAGVSQSPSNKVTEKGKDVELRCDPISGHTALYWYRQSLGQGLEFLIYFQGNSAPDKSGLPSDRFSAERTGGSVSTLTIQRTQQEDSAVYLCASSKGRILSLNTIYFGEGSWLTVV.

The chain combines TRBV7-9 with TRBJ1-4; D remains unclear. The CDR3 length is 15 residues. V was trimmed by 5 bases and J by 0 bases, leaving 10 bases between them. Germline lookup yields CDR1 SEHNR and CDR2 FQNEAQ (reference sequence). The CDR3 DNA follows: TGTGCCAGCAGCCTTCAAGCTGCAACTAATGAAAAACTGTTTTTT. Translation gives CASSLQAATNEKLFF.

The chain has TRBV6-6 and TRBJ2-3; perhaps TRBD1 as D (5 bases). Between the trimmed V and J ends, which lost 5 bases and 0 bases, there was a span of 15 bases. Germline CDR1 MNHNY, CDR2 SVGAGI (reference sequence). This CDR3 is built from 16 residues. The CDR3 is CASSAQDIASTDTQYF. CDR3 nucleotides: TGTGCCAGCAGTGCTCAGGACATCGCTAGCACAGATACGCAGTATTTT.

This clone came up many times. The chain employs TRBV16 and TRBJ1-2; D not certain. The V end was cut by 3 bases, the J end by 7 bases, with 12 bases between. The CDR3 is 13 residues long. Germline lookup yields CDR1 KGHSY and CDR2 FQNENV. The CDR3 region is CASSHSSGSGYTF. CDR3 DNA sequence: TGTGCCAGCAGCCATTCCTCGGGAAGTGGCTACACCTTC.

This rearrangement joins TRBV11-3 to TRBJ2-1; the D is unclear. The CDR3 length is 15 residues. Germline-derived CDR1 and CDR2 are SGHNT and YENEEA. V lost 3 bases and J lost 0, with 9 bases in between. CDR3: CASSFGRSSYNEQFF. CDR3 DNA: TGTGCCAGCAGCTTCGGCCGTAGCTCCTACAATGAGCAGTTCTTC. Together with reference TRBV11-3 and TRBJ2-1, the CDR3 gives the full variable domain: EAGVVQSPRYKIIEKKQPVAFWCNPISGHNTLYWYLQNLGQGPELLIRYENEEAVDDSQLPKDRFSAERLKGVDSTLKIQPAELGDSAVYLCASSFGRSSYNEQFFGPGTRLTVL.

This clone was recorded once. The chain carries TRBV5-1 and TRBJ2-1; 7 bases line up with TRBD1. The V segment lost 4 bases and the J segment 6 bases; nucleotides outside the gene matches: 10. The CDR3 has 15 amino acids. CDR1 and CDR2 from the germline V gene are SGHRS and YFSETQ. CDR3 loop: CASSLDRVGPNEQFF. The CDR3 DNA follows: TGCGCCAGCAGCCTAGACAGGGTGGGGCCCAATGAGCAGTTCTTC.

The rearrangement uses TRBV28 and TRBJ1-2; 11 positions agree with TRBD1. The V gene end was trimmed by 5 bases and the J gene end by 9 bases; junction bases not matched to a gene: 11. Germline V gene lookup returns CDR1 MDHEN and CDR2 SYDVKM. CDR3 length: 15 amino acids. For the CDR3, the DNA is TGTGCCAGCAGTCCGACACCCGGGACAGGGGGTAGCTACACCTTC. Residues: CASSPTPGTGGSYTF.

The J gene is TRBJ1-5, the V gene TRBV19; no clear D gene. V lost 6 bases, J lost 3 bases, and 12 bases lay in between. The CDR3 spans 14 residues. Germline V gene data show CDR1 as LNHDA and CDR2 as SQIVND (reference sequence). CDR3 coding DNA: TGTGCCAGTAGGCACCGATATCCCAATCAGCCCCAGCATTTT. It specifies CASRHRYPNQPQHF. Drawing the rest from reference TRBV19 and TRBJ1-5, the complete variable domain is DGGITQSPKYLFRKEGQNVTLSCEQNLNHDAMYWYRQDPGQGLRLIYYSQIVNDFQKGDIAEGYSVSREKKESFPLTVTSAQKNPTAFYLCASRHRYPNQPQHFGDGTRLSIL.

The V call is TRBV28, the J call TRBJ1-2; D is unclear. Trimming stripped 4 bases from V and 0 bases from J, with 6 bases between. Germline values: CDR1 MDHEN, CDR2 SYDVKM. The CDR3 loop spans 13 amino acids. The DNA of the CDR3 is TGTGCCAGCAGTTCCGTCCCTAACTATGGCTACACCTTC. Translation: CASSSVPNYGYTF.

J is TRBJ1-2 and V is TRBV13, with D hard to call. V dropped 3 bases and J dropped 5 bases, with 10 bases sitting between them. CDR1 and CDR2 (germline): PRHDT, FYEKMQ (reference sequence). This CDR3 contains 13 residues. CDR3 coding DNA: TGTGCCAGCAGCTTGTTCGGATCATATGGCTACACCTTC. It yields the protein CASSLFGSYGYTF.

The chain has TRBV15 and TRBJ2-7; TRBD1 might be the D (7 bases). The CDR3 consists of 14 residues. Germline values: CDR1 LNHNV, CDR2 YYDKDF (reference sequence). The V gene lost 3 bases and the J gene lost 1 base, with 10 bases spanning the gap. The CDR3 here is CATSRGGQSYEQYF. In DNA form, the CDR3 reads TGTGCCACCAGCAGGGGGGGACAGTCCTACGAGCAGTACTTC.

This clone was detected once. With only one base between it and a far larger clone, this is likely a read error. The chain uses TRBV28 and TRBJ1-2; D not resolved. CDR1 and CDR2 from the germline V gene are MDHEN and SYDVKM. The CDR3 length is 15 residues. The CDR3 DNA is TGTGCCAGCGGACTCGGAATACGAGCTAACTATGGCCACACCTTC. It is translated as CASGLGIRANYGHTF.

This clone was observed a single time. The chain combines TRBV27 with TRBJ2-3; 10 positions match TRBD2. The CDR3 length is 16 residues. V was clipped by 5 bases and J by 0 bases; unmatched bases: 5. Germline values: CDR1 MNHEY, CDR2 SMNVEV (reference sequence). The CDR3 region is CASSPRTSGSTDTQYF. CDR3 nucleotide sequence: TGTGCCAGCAGTCCCCGGACTAGCGGAAGCACAGATACGCAGTATTTT.

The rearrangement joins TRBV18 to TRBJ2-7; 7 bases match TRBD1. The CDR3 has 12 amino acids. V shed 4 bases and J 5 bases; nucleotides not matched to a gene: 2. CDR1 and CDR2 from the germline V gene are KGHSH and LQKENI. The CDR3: CASSLQGDEQYF. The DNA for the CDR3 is TGTGCCAGCTCACTCCAGGGGGACGAGCAGTACTTC.

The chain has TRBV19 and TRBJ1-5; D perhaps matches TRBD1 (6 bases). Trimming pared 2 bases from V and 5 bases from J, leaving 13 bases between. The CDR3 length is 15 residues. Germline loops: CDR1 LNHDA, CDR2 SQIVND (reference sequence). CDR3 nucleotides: TGTGCCAGTAGTATAAGTCAGGGGCGGTATCAGCCCCAGCATTTT. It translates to CASSISQGRYQPQHF. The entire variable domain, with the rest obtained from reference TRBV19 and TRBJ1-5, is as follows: DGGITQSPKYLFRKEGQNVTLSCEQNLNHDAMYWYRQDPGQGLRLIYYSQIVNDFQKGDIAEGYSVSREKKESFPLTVTSAQKNPTAFYLCASSISQGRYQPQHFGDGTRLSIL.

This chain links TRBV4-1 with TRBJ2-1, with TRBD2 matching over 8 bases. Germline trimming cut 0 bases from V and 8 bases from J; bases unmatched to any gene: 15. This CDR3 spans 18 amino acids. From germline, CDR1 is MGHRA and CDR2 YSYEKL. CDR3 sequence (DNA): TGCGCCAGCAGCCAAGATCTAAGCGGGAGAAGCGTAGGGGATGAGCAGTTCTTC. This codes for CASSQDLSGRSVGDEQFF.

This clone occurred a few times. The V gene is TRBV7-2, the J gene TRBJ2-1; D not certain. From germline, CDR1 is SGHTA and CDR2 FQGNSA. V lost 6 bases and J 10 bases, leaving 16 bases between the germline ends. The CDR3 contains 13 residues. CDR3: CASRPSPNGEQFF. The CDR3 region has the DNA TGTGCCAGCAGACCGAGTCCCAACGGGGAGCAGTTCTTC. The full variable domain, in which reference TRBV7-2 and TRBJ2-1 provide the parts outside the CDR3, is GAGVSQSPSNKVTEKGKDVELRCDPISGHTALYWYRQSLGQGLEFLIYFQGNSAPDKSGLPSDRFSAERTGGSVSTLTIQRTQQEDSAVYLCASRPSPNGEQFFGPGTRLTVL.

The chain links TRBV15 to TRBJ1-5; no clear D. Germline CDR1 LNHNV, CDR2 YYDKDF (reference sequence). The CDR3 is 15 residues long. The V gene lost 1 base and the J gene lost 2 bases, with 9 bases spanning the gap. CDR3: CATSRAWRGNQPQHF. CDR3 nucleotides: TGTGCCACCAGCAGAGCATGGAGGGGCAATCAGCCCCAGCATTTT.

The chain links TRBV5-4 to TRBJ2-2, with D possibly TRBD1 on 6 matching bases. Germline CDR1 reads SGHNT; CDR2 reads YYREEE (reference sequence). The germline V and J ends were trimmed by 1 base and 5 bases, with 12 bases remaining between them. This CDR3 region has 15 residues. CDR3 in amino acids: CASSLTRGLTGELFF. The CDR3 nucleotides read TGTGCCAGCAGCTTGACCAGGGGTTTAACCGGGGAGCTGTTTTTT.

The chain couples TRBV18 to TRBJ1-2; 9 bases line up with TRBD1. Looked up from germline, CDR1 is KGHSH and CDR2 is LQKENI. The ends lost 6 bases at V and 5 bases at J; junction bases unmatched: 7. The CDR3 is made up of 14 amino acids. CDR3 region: CASSQKGQGYGYTF. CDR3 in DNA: TGTGCCAGCTCCCAAAAGGGACAGGGATATGGCTACACCTTC.

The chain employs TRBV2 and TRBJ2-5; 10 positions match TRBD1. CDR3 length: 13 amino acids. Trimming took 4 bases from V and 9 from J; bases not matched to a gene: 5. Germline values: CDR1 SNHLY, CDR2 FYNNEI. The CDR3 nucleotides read TGTGCCAGCAGTGGGGACAGGGGTAGGCCCCAGTACTTC. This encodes CASSGDRGRPQYF.